Presented here are 9 T cell receptor beta chains from one specimen sequenced in a study of blood T cell repertoires in COVID-19. Produced via immunoSEQ multiplex PCR; TCRdb's table is partial and in-frame only. Of about 310,000 clones in the sample, about 87% are singletons; the top ten hold approximately 8%. The sequencing sample was made of peripheral blood. These receptors came from a woman in her 50s who had recovered from COVID-19.

This clone was seen just once. The CDR3 DNA sequence: TGTGCCAGCAGACGACTAGCGGGAGGGCCTCGGCGGTTCTTC. It specifies CASRRLAGGPRRFF. The chain carries TRBV11-2 and TRBJ2-1; 14 bases fit TRBD2. V lost 6 bases to trimming and J lost 15 bases; unmatched junction nucleotides: 10. The CDR3 extends over 14 amino acids. The germline gives CDR1 SGHAT, CDR2 FQNNGV.

The J gene is TRBJ2-1, the V gene TRBV6-2 or TRBV6-3, with TRBD2 matching 10 bases. This CDR3 has 20 amino acids. Germline CDR1 is MNHEY and CDR2 is SVGEGT. The J segment lost 4 bases and the V segment lost 5 bases, leaving 20 bases of the junction unmatched. The CDR3 bases are TGTGCCAGCAGTCGGACAGGGCGACGCACTAGCGGGACGGGTTACAATGAGCAGTTCTTC. Its protein product is CASSRTGRRTSGTGYNEQFF.

The DNA for the CDR3 is TGTGCCAGCAGCTCCGGCGGGGGCCGTACTGAAGCTTTCTTT. It specifies CASSSGGGRTEAFF. This chain joins TRBV5-4 and TRBJ1-1; maybe TRBD1 (6 bases). Germline V gives CDR1 SGHNT, CDR2 YYREEE (reference sequence). CDR3 size: 14 residues. V was cut by 3 bases and J by 5 bases, with 14 bases left in between.

The chain combines TRBV4-1 with TRBJ2-7; 10 nucleotides match TRBD2. CDR1 is MGHRA and CDR2 is YSYEKL in the germline V gene. CDR3 size: 17 residues. V was clipped by 2 bases and J by 0 bases; unmatched bases: 7. CDR3 DNA sequence: TGCGCCAGCAGCCAACCCACTAAGCGGGAGGGCTCCTACGAGCAGTACTTC. Residues: CASSQPTKREGSYEQYF.

The CDR3 is CASPLLGQGPSYGYTF. CDR3 sequence (DNA): TGTGCCAGCCCCTTGTTGGGACAGGGACCTTCCTATGGCTACACCTTC. The chain employs TRBV5-4 and TRBJ1-2; 9 positions agree with TRBD1. The J segment lost 4 bases and the V segment lost 7 bases, leaving 14 bases of the junction unmatched. The CDR3 is made up of 16 amino acids. Germline CDR1 SGHNT, CDR2 YYREEE (reference sequence).

This clone was detected only a few times. The chain has TRBV9 and TRBJ2-7; 9 nucleotides line up with TRBD2. Germline V CDR1 and CDR2: SGDLS, YYNGEE. With 4 bases clipped from V and 3 bases from J, the junction kept 5 bases outside the gene matches. The CDR3 contains 14 residues. The CDR3 DNA is TGTGCCAGCAGCCCCGGGACTAGCAGCTACGAGCAGTACTTC. The encoded protein is CASSPGTSSYEQYF.

The chain employs TRBV6-5 and TRBJ2-5, with 10 bases lining up with TRBD2. This CDR3 contains 16 residues. The germline V gene has CDR1 MNHEY and CDR2 SVGAGI. Germline trimming cut 0 bases from V and 4 bases from J; bases unmatched to any gene: 5. The CDR3 protein is CASSYSASGRRETQYF. The DNA of the CDR3 is TGTGCCAGCAGTTACTCGGCTAGCGGGAGACGAGAGACCCAGTACTTC.

This rearrangement joins TRBV9 to TRBJ2-7; the match to TRBD1 covers 7 bases. This CDR3 comprises 15 residues. Looked up from germline, CDR1 is SGDLS and CDR2 is YYNGEE. V lost 3 bases to trimming and J lost 0 bases; unmatched junction nucleotides: 6. The CDR3 DNA reads as TGTGCCAGCAGCGCCGGACAGGCAGCCTCCTACGAGCAGTACTTC. Translation gives CASSAGQAASYEQYF.

CDR3 bases: TGTGCCAGCAGCTTCGTGACGCACTTGCGGATCGGCACTGAAGCTTTCTTT. Translating gives CASSFVTHLRIGTEAFF. The chain uses TRBV7-9 and TRBJ1-1; no clear D gene. Trimming removed 3 bases from V and 4 bases from J, with 21 bases in between. CDR3 length equals 17 residues. Germline CDR1 reads SEHNR; CDR2 reads FQNEAQ (reference sequence).